This section outlines one T cell receptor (beta chain) sequence together with its context. Its antigen is as yet unknown. TCRdb used MiXCR to reprocess the 5' RACE reads, holding one entry per CDR3 protein. The table shows 70,000 to 95,000 distinct CDR3 sequences, with 9.5% to 15% occurring only once. These data originate in a study of T-cell memory formation after mild COVID-19. Whole-study findings and limits: Those CD4+ clones that contracted were mainly in CM and EM (CD8+ ones in EMRA). Clones contracting day 15 to 85 were balanced CD4/CD8; later expanders leaned CD4+. Pre-infection memory showed some responding clones, and this suggested that cross-reactive memory joined. Proof of SARS-CoV-2 specificity was absent for the second-wave clones that crested on day 37.

CDR3 length: 15 amino acids. Between the trimmed V and J ends, which lost 2 bases and 6 bases, there was a span of 16 bases. CDR1 and CDR2 (germline): SGHDN, FVKESK. Sequences were obtained from PBMCs or a T cell subset sorted from them (not recorded which). V usage is TRBV14 and J usage is TRBJ1-2, with D possibly being TRBD1 (5 bases). This TCR derives from a man aged 18 to 29 who had mild COVID-19 (a few samples of this study predate the infection). Cell type and time point are not known. The CDR3 region has the DNA TGTGCCAGCAGCCAATCCGGGGCCTACTGGGATGGCTACACCTTC. It codes for CASSQSGAYWDGYTF.